This TCR beta chain came from a study of beta chain features in type 1 diabetes listed by TCRdb under 2018. With respect to the entire study: Mean age, gender distribution, total cell number and subset yield did not differ between patients and healthy donors. A total of roughly 99 million sorted cells were examined across all samples, and the number of cells per subset was strongly correlated with RNA yield. Naive and central memory subsets were obtained from all 30 or so donors, but regulatory and stem cell-like memory subsets were isolated from only 8 patients and roughly 8 healthy donors. The study compared the TCRB repertoires of sorted circulating CD4+ T cell subsets in recently diagnosed type 1 diabetes patients with those in matched healthy donors. The research as a whole found: PCR may preferentially amplify shorter templates, but because patient and control samples were amplified and corrected together, any resulting skew would affect both groups equally. Type 1 diabetes patients showed a moderate but significant shortening of TCRB CDR3 length in all four CD4+ subsets. At VDJ recombination sites, type 1 diabetes patients had fewer insertions and more deleted nucleotides, which implies abnormalities in thymic rearrangement. Naive, central memory and regulatory TCRB repertoires appeared to be more alike among patients than among healthy donors. HLA sub-analyses involved small numbers of individuals, so any influence of HLA type on TCRB rearrangement remained unresolved. Because cDNA rather than genomic DNA was sequenced, highly expressing activated cells could have been over-represented, although no difference in activation and CD3 levels was found between groups.

A single peripheral blood draw of about 116 mL on average was collected from each donor into heparinised tubes. Using a panel that included CD45RO, CCR7, CD25, CD127, CD95 and CD27, naive, central memory, regulatory and stem cell-like memory CD4+ T cells were sorted on a BD FACSAria II. Every sorted population had a purity above 95%. PBMCs were separated immediately by Lymphoprep density gradient centrifugation and were stained directly, without being cultured. Samples were stained and sorted in pairs, with one healthy donor and one patient per experiment, so that batch effects were minimized. With regard to this clone: The specificity of this receptor is unknown. No base-level quality is on record; no much larger clone is a single base apart.

The entire amount of isolated RNA was reverse transcribed using the High Capacity cDNA Reverse Transcription Kit, so the sequenced TCRB transcripts were expressed ones. Naive, central memory and regulatory T cell samples underwent deep immunoSEQ sequencing, averaging about 3.5 million total reads per sample. Sorted cells were lysed in RLT buffer, and RNA was extracted using DNase-treated RNeasy Micro or Mini kits according to cell number. Each cell subset was processed separately to prevent cross-contamination, with patient and healthy donor samples processed together. TCRB sequences were amplified from cDNA with the immunoSEQ multiplex PCR, producing 87-bp fragments spanning the CDR3 region. Sequencing of the amplicons was done on the Illumina HiSeq platform. Processing in the source paper ran as follows. PCR bias was computationally corrected using synthetic template baselines, reads within Hamming distance 2 were collapsed, and singletons that could not be merged were discarded. Reads were aligned against IMGT to assign V, D and J genes, CDR3 length and insertions or deletions at six rearrangement sites. Within each subset, clonotype counts were normalized to sorted cell number, after which true diversity and Gini coefficients were computed with the tcR R package. Repertoire sharing was quantified using the overlap coefficient calculated on TCRB nucleotide sequences. Out-of-frame TCRB sequences from naive cells were analyzed to stand in for the pre-selection repertoire. Not all clones reach the TCRdb copy of this immuneACCESS table, which keeps in-frame sequences only. Checked studies attribute under half of the gap to unresolved V genes and leave the rest unexplained. The D gene and trimming were derived from the DNA, and the V and J assignments and clone size from that table. The sample table contains 250,000 to 300,000 clones; only one count was recorded for 24% of them. The biggest ten clones account for approximately 0.011% of the sample.

Including cysteine and phenylalanine, the CDR3 has 14 amino acids. Just CDR3 DNA is preserved here, 42 bases in frame from base 1. Between the V and J ends, shortened by 0 bases and 0 bases respectively, the junction contains 5 bases. As encoded in the germline V gene, CDR1 is MGHRA while CDR2 is YSYEKL. The TCR comes from a woman in her thirties with type 1 diabetes. The sequenced material came from naive CD4+ T cells from blood. Read against the paper, the sample's cell subset or site label means: true naive CD4+ T cells. In this chain, TRBV4-1 is recombined with TRBJ1-1; the D gene assignment is ambiguous. The sequenced DNA is TGCGCCAGCAGCCAAGAGGGCATGAACACTGAAGCTTTCTTT. Translation gives CASSQEGMNTEAFF.